This entry lists 32 T cell receptor beta chains sequenced from one sample in a study of beta chain features in type 1 diabetes. TCRB transcripts that were expressed got sequenced, as all of the isolated RNA had been reverse transcribed. Method: immunoSEQ multiplex PCR; TCRdb's copy keeps in-frame clones and lacks some. The sample holds 600,000 or so clones, 9.5% to 15% seen once. General study findings and limits: All four CD4+ subsets from Type 1 diabetes patients carried moderately but significantly shorter TCRB CDR3s.

For these TCRs, the target antigens are not known. The sample was naive CD4+ T cells from blood. All receptors derive from a young man with type 1 diabetes.

The rearrangement uses TRBV5-1 and TRBJ2-6; TRBD1 is a possible D gene (6 bases). Germline CDR1 and CDR2: SGHRS and YFSETQ. The V end lost 4 bases, the J end lost 0 bases, and 11 bases lay between the germline ends. This CDR3 contains 16 residues. CDR3 sequence reads: CASSLQQGSGANVLTF. In DNA, the CDR3 is TGCGCCAGCAGCCTACAACAGGGCTCTGGGGCCAACGTCCTGACTTTC.

V usage is TRBV5-6 and J usage is TRBJ1-1; tentatively, D is TRBD1 (5 bases). This CDR3 comprises 15 residues. The V end was cut by 0 bases, the J end by 1 base, with 10 bases between. The V gene's germline CDR1 is SGHDT and CDR2 YYEEEE. CDR3: CASSLASGPNTEAFF. In DNA form, the CDR3 reads TGTGCCAGCAGCTTGGCTTCAGGGCCGAACACTGAAGCTTTCTTT.

The CDR3 spells CAISESKLAGATDTQYF. CDR3 bases: TGTGCCATCAGTGAGTCGAAACTAGCGGGGGCCACAGATACGCAGTATTTT. The rearrangement joins TRBV10-3 to TRBJ2-3; 11 bases match TRBD2. Per the germline V gene, CDR1 is ENHRY and CDR2 is SYGVKD. V was pared by 0 bases and J by 2 bases, with 4 bases of the junction left unmatched. The CDR3 contains 17 residues.

The rearrangement joins TRBV30 to TRBJ1-5; D may be TRBD1 (6 bases). Germline V gene lookup returns CDR1 GTSNPN and CDR2 SVGIG (reference sequence). This CDR3 spans 15 amino acids. Trimming took off 3 bases at V and 2 bases at J, with 14 bases between the two ends. DNA of the CDR3: TGTGCCTGGAGCCACTTACAGGGAGGCAATCAGCCCCAGCATTTT. Translation: CAWSHLQGGNQPQHF.

This clone was seen a handful of times. The chain is built from TRBV29-1 and TRBJ1-5; D is uncertain. CDR1 and CDR2 from the germline V gene are SQVTM and ANQGSEA. Trimming shortened V by 6 bases and J by 6 bases, and 15 bases separated the two germline ends. The CDR3 totals 13 residues. CDR3: CSVIGGFGQPQHF. As DNA, the CDR3 is TGCAGCGTCATTGGAGGGTTCGGTCAGCCCCAGCATTTT. Full variable domain (missing parts from reference TRBV29-1 and TRBJ1-5): SAVISQKPSRDICQRGTSLTIQCQVDSQVTMMFWYRQQPGQSLTLIATANQGSEATYESGFVIDKFPISRPNLTFSTLTVSNMSPEDSSIYLCSVIGGFGQPQHFGDGTRLSIL.

The chain is built from TRBV6-5 and TRBJ1-6; TRBD1 matches 8 bases. The CDR3 has 13 residues. V was pared by 7 bases and J by 7 bases, with 3 bases of the junction left unmatched. Per the germline V gene, CDR1 is MNHEY and CDR2 is SVGAGI. The CDR3 region is CASNQGANSPLHF. In DNA form, the CDR3 reads TGTGCCAGCAACCAGGGGGCGAATTCACCCCTCCACTTT.

The chain links TRBV5-4 to TRBJ2-3, with D possibly TRBD1 on 6 matching bases. The CDR3 runs 15 residues. V was trimmed by 4 bases and J by 2 bases, leaving 14 bases between them. CDR1 is SGHNT, CDR2 YYREEE, per germline (reference sequence). The CDR3 loop reads CASSLDSGITDTQYF. The DNA of the CDR3 is TGTGCCAGCAGCCTGGACAGCGGAATCACAGATACGCAGTATTTT.

The chain uses TRBV30 and TRBJ2-1; D not certain. Germline V gene sequence: CDR1 GTSNPN, CDR2 SVGIG (reference sequence). The CDR3 is 13 residues long. The ends were cut back, 3 bases at V and 2 bases at J, with 8 bases in the middle. Here the CDR3 reads CAWRVGPYNEQFF. The CDR3 coding sequence is TGTGCCTGGAGGGTTGGACCCTACAATGAGCAGTTCTTC.

This clone was seen only a few times. This chain uses TRBV9 with TRBJ1-2; the D gene is possibly TRBD1 (5 bases). CDR3 length: 13 amino acids. Germline values: CDR1 SGDLS, CDR2 YYNGEE. V lost 5 bases to trimming and J lost 2 bases, with 10 bases between them. The CDR3 is CASSTGANYGYTF. For the CDR3, the DNA is TGTGCCAGCAGTACCGGGGCCAACTATGGCTACACCTTC.

This clone showed up just once. At one end the junction does not follow the germline gene, possibly because of a read error. The chain employs TRBV3-1 (or the pseudogene TRBV3-2) and TRBJ2-4; D unclear. Per the germline V gene, CDR1 is LGHDT and CDR2 is YNNKEL (reference sequence). The CDR3 sequence is 8 residues long. The CDR3 DNA reads as TGTGCCAGCAGCCAAAGGTTTTTC. This gives the protein CASSQRFF.

The chain is built from TRBV7-2 and TRBJ1-5; 9 bases are a match to TRBD1. The CDR3 has 14 residues. The germline V gene encodes CDR1 SGHTA and CDR2 FQGNSA. Losses at the gene ends were 7 bases for V and 3 bases for J; bases not matched to a gene: 4. For the CDR3, the DNA is TGTGCCAGCACCGACAGGGGGAACAATCAGCCCCAGCATTTT. This encodes CASTDRGNNQPQHF.

The chain couples TRBV7-9 to TRBJ2-7; weak D call: TRBD1 (5 bases). CDR1 and CDR2 from the germline V gene are SEHNR and FQNEAQ (reference sequence). The V gene lost 5 bases and the J gene lost 5 bases, with 16 bases spanning the gap. This CDR3 is 14 amino acids long. The CDR3 spells CASSRRQGSNEQYF. In DNA form, the CDR3 reads TGTGCCAGCAGCCGACGCCAGGGTAGCAACGAGCAGTACTTC.

This clone was counted a few times. This chain uses TRBV13 with TRBJ2-5; a possible D gene is TRBD2 (6 bases). Trimming pared 4 bases from V and 7 bases from J, leaving 13 bases between. The CDR3 sequence is 13 residues long. Germline V lookup: CDR1 PRHDT, CDR2 FYEKMQ (reference sequence). The CDR3 sequence is CASSSDGGRTQYF. CDR3 DNA: TGTGCCAGCAGCTCGGACGGGGGACGGACCCAGTACTTC.

This chain uses TRBV7-2 with TRBJ1-1; 7 bases line up with TRBD1. Trimming at V came to 4 bases and at J to 1 base, leaving 0 bases not matched to a gene. This CDR3 region has 13 residues. Germline loops: CDR1 SGHTA, CDR2 FQGNSA. In DNA form, the CDR3 reads TGTGCCAGCAGCTGGGACAGGAACACTGAAGCTTTCTTT. Its translation: CASSWDRNTEAFF. Supplemented by reference TRBV7-2 and TRBJ1-1, the full variable domain reads GAGVSQSPSNKVTEKGKDVELRCDPISGHTALYWYRQSLGQGLEFLIYFQGNSAPDKSGLPSDRFSAERTGGSVSTLTIQRTQQEDSAVYLCASSWDRNTEAFFGQGTRLTVV.

This clone was counted between two and nine times. The gene calls are TRBV7-9 and TRBJ1-2; D might be TRBD1 (6 bases). The CDR3 runs to 14 residues. The V gene lost 5 bases and the J gene lost 7 bases, with 17 bases spanning the gap. Germline-derived CDR1 and CDR2 are SEHNR and FQNEAQ (reference sequence). The CDR3 sequence: CASSPRGGAAGYTF. The CDR3 region has the DNA TGTGCCAGCAGCCCTAGAGGGGGGGCTGCTGGCTACACCTTC.

The chain is built from TRBV4-1 and TRBJ2-3, with a tentative D call TRBD1 (5 bases). V dropped 2 bases and J dropped 6 bases, with 15 bases sitting between them. Germline V gene lookup returns CDR1 MGHRA and CDR2 YSYEKL. CDR3 length: 15 amino acids. DNA for the CDR3: TGCGCCAGCAGCCAAACTGGGGCCTTTGGGGATACGCAGTATTTT. Protein sequence: CASSQTGAFGDTQYF.

This clone came up a few times. This chain joins TRBV7-2 and TRBJ1-1; no definite D call. Looked up from germline, CDR1 is SGHTA and CDR2 is FQGNSA. The V end was cut by 2 bases, the J end by 1 base, with 8 bases between. The CDR3 has 14 amino acids. CDR3 sequence reads: CASSLRAANTEAFF. Here the CDR3 DNA reads TGTGCCAGCAGCTTAAGGGCTGCGAACACTGAAGCTTTCTTT.

This clone was counted a few times. The gene calls are TRBV19 and TRBJ2-3, with D uncertain. The CDR3 runs 11 residues. The V and J ends lost 7 bases and 3 bases respectively, with 5 bases between them. Germline V gene lookup returns CDR1 LNHDA and CDR2 SQIVND (reference sequence). The CDR3 loop is CASKQTDTQYF. CDR3 in DNA: TGTGCCAGTAAGCAAACAGATACGCAGTATTTT.

About this clone itself: Other DNA sequences in the sample encode the same CDR3. The CDR3 sequence is CASSVGDSPLHF. DNA for the CDR3: TGTGCCAGCAGCGTAGGGGATTCACCCCTCCACTTT. This chain connects TRBV9 to TRBJ1-6; D uncertain. The CDR3 length is 12 residues. The V gene's germline CDR1 is SGDLS and CDR2 YYNGEE. Trimming cost V 0 bases and J 8 bases, with 3 bases left between them.

This clone was seen a handful of times. The V call is TRBV4-2, the J call TRBJ2-1; TRBD1 matches 7 bases. V dropped 0 bases and J dropped 12; count of bases not matched to a gene: 14. The germline gives CDR1 LGHNA, CDR2 YNFKEQ. This CDR3 has 16 amino acids. In DNA form, the CDR3 reads TGTGCCAGCAGCCAAGATTACCGAGGGGGCGGCGAAACGCAGTTCTTC. Translated: CASSQDYRGGGETQFF.

This clone has just a few counts. This same CDR3 is encoded by further DNA sequences in the sample. CDR3 sequence: CASSVGLDQPQHF. The CDR3 DNA reads TGTGCCAGCAGCGTAGGGTTAGATCAGCCCCAGCATTTT. The chain employs TRBV9 and TRBJ1-5; D is unclear. Trimming cost V 0 bases and J 5 bases, with 6 bases left between them. This CDR3 contains 13 residues. The germline V gene has CDR1 SGDLS and CDR2 YYNGEE.

This clone was detected a few times. The rearrangement uses TRBV9 and TRBJ2-5, with 14 bases lining up with TRBD2. The CDR3 sequence is 15 residues long. Unmatched junction bases numbered 4, after V lost 4 bases and J lost 5 bases. The germline V gene encodes CDR1 SGDLS and CDR2 YYNGEE. The CDR3 DNA is TGTGCCAGCAGCTTTGGACTAGCGGGGGGTGAGACCCAGTACTTC. Translation: CASSFGLAGGETQYF.

The gene calls are TRBV7-2 and TRBJ1-1; perhaps TRBD1 as D (6 bases). V dropped 5 bases and J dropped 5 bases, with 18 bases sitting between them. Germline CDR1 is SGHTA and CDR2 is FQGNSA. The CDR3 is made up of 15 amino acids. The CDR3 region is CASSRGQGVGTEAFF. CDR3 sequence (DNA): TGTGCCAGCAGCAGGGGACAAGGGGTAGGGACTGAAGCTTTCTTT. The full variable domain, completed using reference TRBV7-2 and TRBJ1-1, is GAGVSQSPSNKVTEKGKDVELRCDPISGHTALYWYRQSLGQGLEFLIYFQGNSAPDKSGLPSDRFSAERTGGSVSTLTIQRTQQEDSAVYLCASSRGQGVGTEAFFGQGTRLTVV.

This clone turned up a few times. The chain links TRBV11-2 to TRBJ2-7; D might be TRBD1 or TRBD2, each matching 5 bases. The CDR3 totals 14 residues. Deletions cut 5 bases from V and 1 base from J, with 12 bases between. Germline values: CDR1 SGHAT, CDR2 FQNNGV. The CDR3 bases are TGTGCCAGCAGCACCGGGACGGCTTCCTACGAGCAGTACTTC. Its translation: CASSTGTASYEQYF.

There are a few counts of this clone. The V call is TRBV19, the J call TRBJ2-5; 7 bases align to TRBD2. Germline assignment: CDR1 LNHDA and CDR2 SQIVND (reference sequence). This CDR3 has 16 amino acids. V dropped 5 bases and J dropped 2; count of bases not matched to a gene: 11. In DNA, the CDR3 is TGTGCCAGTAGTGAAGGTGCGAGCGGGGCGCAAGAGACCCAGTACTTC. Its protein is CASSEGASGAQETQYF.

This clone has more than one count but fewer than ten. The J gene is TRBJ1-1, the V gene TRBV29-1; the D gene is possibly TRBD1 (5 bases). The germline V gene has CDR1 SQVTM and CDR2 ANQGSEA. The CDR3 totals 12 residues. V was shortened by 6 bases and J by 6 bases, with 14 bases between the two germline ends. CDR3 sequence reads: CSVYTGGSEAFF. Written as DNA, the CDR3 is TGCAGCGTCTACACCGGGGGTTCTGAAGCTTTCTTT.

The genes are TRBV10-2 and TRBJ2-3; D remains unclear. Deletions cut 3 bases from V and 4 bases from J, with 5 bases between. The CDR3 contains 12 residues. Germline V gene sequence: CDR1 WSHSY, CDR2 SAAADI. The CDR3 DNA is TGCGCCAGCAGTGATAGTTCAGATACGCAGTATTTT. It codes for CASSDSSDTQYF.

The CDR3 sequence: CASSTGDPYNEQFF. In nucleotides, the CDR3 is TGCGCCAGCAGTACGGGGGACCCTTACAATGAGCAGTTCTTC. The chain couples TRBV5-1 to TRBJ2-1; tentative D call: TRBD2 (6 bases). The CDR3 is made up of 14 amino acids. Germline CDR1 and CDR2: SGHRS and YFSETQ. Trimming pared 5 bases from V and 4 bases from J, leaving 13 bases between.

A few counts support this clone. The V call is TRBV10-1, the J call TRBJ2-3; 10 bases line up with TRBD2. Trimming removed 2 bases from V and 5 bases from J; junction bases left unmatched: 7. The CDR3 loop spans 16 amino acids. Germline-derived CDR1 and CDR2 are WNHNN and SYGVQD (reference sequence). As DNA, the CDR3 is TGCGCCAGCAGTGAGCACCAGCGGGGGGGCCGAGATACGCAGTATTTT. Amino acid sequence: CASSEHQRGGRDTQYF.

The chain is built from TRBV4-1 and TRBJ1-6; D unresolved. From germline, CDR1 is MGHRA and CDR2 YSYEKL. This CDR3 contains 12 residues. Trimming took off 4 bases at V and 7 bases at J, with 5 bases between the two ends. The CDR3 spells CASSPPNSPLHF. DNA for the CDR3: TGCGCCAGCAGCCCTCCGAATTCACCCCTCCACTTT.

The genes are TRBV7-9 and TRBJ2-2, with D unclear. Germline assignment: CDR1 SEHNR and CDR2 FQNEAQ (reference sequence). V lost 0 bases and J lost 3, with 8 bases in between. The CDR3 runs 15 residues. The CDR3 loop is CASSLASGYTGELFF. Here the CDR3 DNA reads TGTGCCAGCAGCTTAGCTTCTGGATACACCGGGGAGCTGTTTTTT. Filled out from reference TRBV7-9 and TRBJ2-2, the complete variable domain reads DTGVSQNPRHKITKRGQNVTFRCDPISEHNRLYWYRQTLGQGPEFLTYFQNEAQLEKSRLLSDRFSAERPKGSFSTLEIQRTEQGDSAMYLCASSLASGYTGELFFGEGSRLTVL.

Remarks on this clone: In the same sample, other DNA sequences code for this CDR3. V usage is TRBV29-1 and J usage is TRBJ1-4; D ambiguous. The CDR3 sequence is 12 residues long. Germline CDR1 reads SQVTM; CDR2 reads ANQGSEA. V was clipped by 2 bases and J by 7 bases, with 8 bases between them. CDR3 nucleotides: TGCAGCGTTGAACAGGCGGGTGAAAAACTGTTTTTT. This gives the protein CSVEQAGEKLFF.